The present TCR beta chain was sequenced within a study of CD4 T cells in relation to SARS-CoV-2 and coronaviruses. At the level of the study: After nine to eleven days of antigen culture, PBMC TCR beta CDR3s were sequenced.

The count of this clone is one. Its antigen is as yet unknown. The unexposed donors gave CD4+ T cells in about 2010-2019, prior to COVID-19. Isolation of CD4+ T cells took place after nine to ten days in culture. Profiling relied on immunoSEQ multiplex PCR, and the TCRdb table lists in-frame clones only, not all of them. Of under 25,000 clones in the sample, approximately 70% are singletons; the top ten hold around 17%. The sequenced material came from CD4+ T cells from PBMCs, cultured in vitro. The sequence derives from a human donor in good health.

CDR3 in amino acids: CASSLEGQGAGNIQYF. CDR3 nucleotide sequence: TGTGCCAGCAGCTTAGAGGGACAGGGGGCGGGAAACATTCAGTACTTC. The chain has TRBV7-9 and TRBJ2-4, with 12 bases matching TRBD1. CDR3 size: 16 residues. Germline V gives CDR1 SEHNR, CDR2 FQNEAQ (reference sequence). J gave up 6 bases and V 1 base, and 4 bases lay outside the gene matches.